Sequencing of this TCR beta chain was carried out in a study of T-cell memory formation after mild COVID-19. This clonotype was detected only a few times. Using its own MiXCR run on the 5' RACE reads, TCRdb lists one record per CDR3 protein. The repertoire holds some 150,000 distinct CDR3 sequences, with approximately 25% as singletons. The CDR3 consists of 12 residues. Germline V gene data show CDR1 as SNHLY and CDR2 as FYNNEI. The V and J ends lost 4 bases and 7 bases respectively, with 8 bases between them. This TCR was recovered from an adult woman who had mild COVID-19 (a few samples of this study predate the infection). Cell type and time point are not known. The material sequenced was PBMCs or a T cell subset sorted from them (not recorded which). The chain combines TRBV2 with TRBJ1-5, with D hard to call. The CDR3 loop is CASSVGGQPQHF. The CDR3 coding sequence is TGTGCCAGCAGTGTAGGTGGGCAGCCCCAGCATTTT.